The 5 T cell receptor beta chains listed next were all sequenced from one sample in a study of blood T cell repertoires in COVID-19. Repertoires were generated with immunoSEQ multiplex PCR, while TCRdb's copy carries only in-frame clones and drops some. In the table there are 300,000 or so clones, about 87% of which are singletons. Input material: peripheral blood. Receptors were obtained from a woman between 35 and 50 years old who had recovered from COVID-19.

The rearrangement links TRBV3-1 (or the pseudogene TRBV3-2) to TRBJ1-1, with D tentatively TRBD1 (5 bases). In germline, CDR1 is LGHDT, CDR2 YNNKEL (reference sequence). Trimming removed 4 bases at V and 1 base at J, with 10 bases between. The CDR3 covers 14 residues. CDR3 region: CASSRLGGNTEAFF. The CDR3 DNA is TGTGCCAGCAGCCGCCTGGGGGGGAACACTGAAGCTTTCTTT.

This clone showed up just a few times. This sequence joins TRBV5-1 and TRBJ1-6; D not certain. Trimming pared 6 bases from V and 6 bases from J, leaving 16 bases between. The CDR3 length is 15 residues. Germline V gene lookup returns CDR1 SGHRS and CDR2 YFSETQ. CDR3 bases: TGCGCCAGCACCTGGAGCGTGCGGGGTAATTCACCCCTCCACTTT. Its protein product is CASTWSVRGNSPLHF.

The chain couples TRBV12-2 to TRBJ2-2; TRBD2 is the table's D call and was not checked against the DNA. TRBV12-2 is deemed a pseudogene. The CDR3 covers 19 residues. The CDR3 DNA is TGTGCAAGTCGCTCGACTGGGGTTGGGCTAGCGATCAACACCGGGGAGCTGTTTTTT. Its protein is CASRSTGVGLAINTGELFF.

This chain uses TRBV20-1 with TRBJ2-5; the D is unclear. The CDR3 is 11 amino acids. V shed 0 bases and J shed 5 bases, with 4 bases lying between them. Germline V gives CDR1 DFQATT, CDR2 SNEGSKA (reference sequence). CDR3 in DNA: TGCAGTGCTAGAGATCTGGAGACCCAGTACTTC. Encoded protein: CSARDLETQYF.

The rearrangement links TRBV5-1 to TRBJ2-1; D call uncertain. CDR3 length: 17 amino acids. CDR1 is SGHRS and CDR2 is YFSETQ in the germline V gene. Trimming took 1 base from V and 6 from J, leaving 20 bases between them. CDR3 residues: CASSLSPTGYSSNEQFF. The CDR3 coding sequence is TGCGCCAGCAGCTTGAGCCCGACGGGTTACTCCAGCAATGAGCAGTTCTTC.